These 16 T cell receptor beta chains came from one sample sequenced in a study of blood T cells in healthy people across ages. A sample-barcoded 5' primer and a J-beta primer mix were used in a second PCR of roughly 6 to 11 cycles. One entry per CDR3 protein results from TCRdb running MiXCR on the 5' RACE reads. The table records about 1.1 million distinct CDR3 sequences, less than 45% of them present only once. Sequencing input: blood. The receptors were sampled from a man aged 18-30 years in good health.

A remark on this clonotype: One end of the junction varies from germline; a read error may be responsible. J is TRBJ2-1 and V is TRBV5-1; no reliable D call. CDR3 length: 14 amino acids. Per the germline V gene, CDR1 is SGHRS and CDR2 is YFSETQ. Here the CDR3 DNA reads TGCCCCAGCAGCGAGTCTTCGGCCTACAATGAGCAGTTCTTC. It specifies CPSSESSAYNEQFF.

As to this clonotype: One junction end disagrees with the germline gene, perhaps due to a read error. The DNA for the CDR3 is TGTGCCTGCAGCCCTCCATGGGGGACTACTAGCACAGATACGCAGTATTTT. The encoded protein is CACSPPWGTTSTDTQYF. The chain has TRBV9 and TRBJ2-3, with 7 positions matching TRBD2. The CDR3 has 17 residues. Per the germline V gene, CDR1 is SGDLS and CDR2 is YYNGEE.

This clonotype was seen more than once but under ten times. This CDR3 is CASSLEGVWETQYF. In DNA, the CDR3 is TGCGCCAGCAGCTTGGAAGGGGTCTGGGAGACCCAGTACTTC. The chain employs TRBV5-1 and TRBJ2-5; D possibly corresponds to TRBD1 (5 bases). Trimming stripped 0 bases from V and 5 bases from J, with 11 bases between. The CDR3 runs 14 residues. CDR1 is SGHRS, CDR2 YFSETQ, per germline. Supplemented by reference TRBV5-1 and TRBJ2-5, the full variable domain reads KAGVTQTPRYLIKTRGQQVTLSCSPISGHRSVSWYQQTPGQGLQFLFEYFSETQRNKGNFPGRFSGRQFSNSRSEMNVSTLELGDSALYLCASSLEGVWETQYFGPGTRLLVL.

The chain uses TRBV3-1 and TRBJ1-2, with D unclear. Germline CDR1 reads LGHDT; CDR2 reads YNNKEL (reference sequence). This CDR3 region has 16 residues. V was clipped by 0 bases and J by 5 bases, with 16 bases between them. The CDR3 DNA follows: TGTGCCAGCAGCCAAGAGGTTAGGACGGACTCATATGGCTACACCTTC. Translation: CASSQEVRTDSYGYTF.

Turning to this clonotype: One end of the junction is discordant with germline, which a read error may explain. This chain joins TRBV9 and TRBJ1-1; D gene unclear. This CDR3 has 14 amino acids. The V gene's germline CDR1 is SGDLS and CDR2 YYNGEE. CDR3 loop: CASGVGESYTEAFF. DNA of the CDR3: TGTGCCAGCGGCGTAGGCGAGTCATACACTGAAGCTTTCTTT.

The chain has TRBV6-1 and TRBJ2-3; 9 nucleotides agree with TRBD1. The CDR3 covers 15 residues. V gave up 6 bases and J gave up 2 bases; unmatched junction bases: 6. Germline lookup yields CDR1 MNHNS and CDR2 SASEGT. The CDR3 here is CASSRGQGNTDTQYF. CDR3 coding DNA: TGTGCCAGCAGCCGGGGACAGGGCAACACAGATACGCAGTATTTT.

This clonotype has ten or more counts. The V call is TRBV4-3, the J call TRBJ2-3, with D unclear. Trimming took 0 bases from V and 1 from J, leaving 8 bases between them. The CDR3 has 15 amino acids. Germline V gives CDR1 LGHNA, CDR2 YSLEER. CDR3 coding DNA: TGCGCCAGCAGCCAAGATTGGCCAGGCACAGATACGCAGTATTTT. Its translation is CASSQDWPGTDTQYF.

The genes are TRBV25-1 and TRBJ2-3; D remains unclear. The CDR3 runs 14 residues. Germline V gene data show CDR1 as MGHDK and CDR2 as SYGVNS. V was trimmed by 0 bases and J by 4 bases, leaving 8 bases between them. CDR3 in amino acids: CASSEYNEADTQYF. The CDR3 region has the DNA TGTGCCAGCAGTGAATATAACGAGGCAGATACGCAGTATTTT.

This chain connects TRBV4-3 to TRBJ2-7, with 8 bases identical to TRBD1. The CDR3 sequence is 16 residues long. Germline lookup yields CDR1 LGHNA and CDR2 YSLEER. Trimming at V came to 4 bases and at J to 2 bases, leaving 10 bases not matched to a gene. CDR3 loop: CASSLGLAGGTYEQYF. The CDR3 nucleotides are TGCGCCAGCAGCCTAGGTTTGGCAGGGGGCACCTACGAGCAGTACTTC.

The gene calls are TRBV20-1 and TRBJ2-1; D unclear. The V and J ends lost 2 bases and 9 bases respectively, with 17 bases between them. Germline lookup yields CDR1 DFQATT and CDR2 SNEGSKA (reference sequence). The CDR3 runs 14 residues. The CDR3 sequence: CSARTLSTWGEQFF. The CDR3 DNA reads TGCAGTGCTAGAACTCTTTCAACATGGGGTGAGCAGTTCTTC.

This clonotype was seen only a few times. The V call is TRBV29-1, the J call TRBJ2-1, with D possibly matching TRBD1 (6 bases). With 4 bases removed from V and 15 bases from J, the gap between germline ends came to 25 bases. From germline, CDR1 is SQVTM and CDR2 ANQGSEA. This CDR3 comprises 14 residues. The CDR3 loop reads CSVVKDRTDLDAFF. The CDR3 DNA reads as TGCAGCGTTGTGAAAGATCGGACAGATCTAGATGCGTTCTTC.

This clonotype was counted a single time. The chain couples TRBV6-5 to TRBJ1-3, with a possible D match to TRBD1 (6 bases). In germline, CDR1 is MNHEY, CDR2 SVGAGI. The CDR3 contains 14 residues. V shed 5 bases and J shed 0 bases, with 8 bases lying between them. CDR3 DNA sequence: TGTGCCAGCAGTGTACAGGGCTCTGGAAACACCATATATTTT. It codes for CASSVQGSGNTIYF.

About this clonotype itself: A much larger clone lies one base from this, so it may be a read error. The rearrangement links TRBV20-1 to TRBJ2-3, with a tentative D call TRBD2 (6 bases). The V end lost 6 bases, the J end lost 8 bases, and 12 bases lay between the germline ends. Germline-derived CDR1 and CDR2 are DFQATT and SNEGSKA (reference sequence). The CDR3 is 11 residues long. CDR3 in amino acids: CSARGLLTQYF. CDR3 coding DNA: TGCAGTGCGCGGGGACTCCTTACGCAGTATTTT.

The chain carries TRBV6-5 and TRBJ2-3, with D hard to call. The germline V gene has CDR1 MNHEY and CDR2 SVGAGI. This CDR3 is 13 amino acids long. V was pared by 6 bases and J by 4 bases, with 11 bases between. CDR3 residues: CASRQSSPDTQYF. In DNA, the CDR3 is TGTGCCAGCAGGCAGAGCAGCCCAGATACGCAGTATTTT.

V is TRBV7-2 and J is TRBJ2-3; 10 bases align to TRBD1. The CDR3 extends over 15 amino acids. From germline, CDR1 is SGHTA and CDR2 FQGNSA. Losses at the gene ends were 4 bases for V and 5 bases for J; bases not matched to a gene: 6. CDR3 protein: CASSSTGGSGDTQYF. CDR3 bases: TGTGCCAGCAGCTCGACAGGGGGCAGTGGAGATACGCAGTATTTT.

CDR3 DNA sequence: TGTGCCAGCAGCCCGAGGCAGGGTTCGGGTGAAAAACTGTTTTTT. Translation gives CASSPRQGSGEKLFF. The genes are TRBV7-9 and TRBJ1-4; a weak D match, TRBD1 (5 bases). This CDR3 comprises 15 residues. V was pared by 5 bases and J by 7 bases, with 17 bases between. CDR1 and CDR2 from the germline V gene are SEHNR and FQNEAQ (reference sequence). Filled out from reference TRBV7-9 and TRBJ1-4, the complete variable domain reads DTGVSQNPRHKITKRGQNVTFRCDPISEHNRLYWYRQTLGQGPEFLTYFQNEAQLEKSRLLSDRFSAERPKGSFSTLEIQRTEQGDSAMYLCASSPRQGSGEKLFFGSGTQLSVL.